This T cell receptor (beta chain) derives from a study of T cell responses to AZD1222 COVID-19 vaccine (dated by TCRdb to the early 2020s). Describing the broader study: A total of 233 trial participants underwent TCR sequencing, of whom about 210 received two doses of AZD1222 and some 25 received two doses of the MenACWY control vaccine. Trial participants were enrolled into age subgroups of 18-55, 56-69 and 70-plus years, which contained approximately 150, 30 and 60 TCR-sequenced participants, respectively. Overall study results and their limits: No day 14 peak-response samples were available, so repertoires were characterized only after the peak T cell response. The vaccine-associated CD4 TCRs covered the entire spike protein, and the dominant responses fell in regions 160-218 and 743-854. Conclusions about previously exposed vaccinees are limited because only 6 or 7 AZD1222 recipients were SARS-CoV-2 seropositive at baseline. The 56-69-year group was small, and its depth increase did not reach significance, likely because of low power. Reportedly, almost half of the unique spike-specific TCRs recognized epitopes lying outside the regions that are mutated in the B.1.351 and B.1.1.7 variants. Participants were mostly white British and included more females than males, and it was suggested by the authors that clonal diversity may have been underestimated. After two AZD1222 doses, both the breadth and the depth of spike-specific TCRs were significantly higher than at day 0 and than in MenACWY recipients.

Deletion took 0 bases off V and 4 bases off J, with a span of 12 bases between the germline ends. The cysteine opens and the phenylalanine closes a CDR3 of 15 amino acids. Left in the record is the CDR3 DNA by itself, 45 bases read in frame from the first base. The germline V gene provides CDR1 LGHNA and CDR2 YNFKEQ. The CDR3 regions of human TCRbeta chains were analyzed by immunosequencing. In the source study's methods: TCRs in the repertoires were compared against a reference library of SARS-CoV-2-specific TCRs that had been generated with the MIRA antigen-specificity platform. Breadth was defined as the fraction of unique TCRs that were SARS-CoV-2-associated, and depth was defined as the fraction of total T cells that were SARS-CoV-2-associated. Using the MIRA data, every spike-specific TCR was mapped to the spike region that the TCR reacted to and assigned to either a CD4 or a CD8 class. Log10-transformed breadth and depth values were compared by one-way ANOVA with Sidak's multiple comparisons tests. TCRdb stores this immuneACCESS table with in-frame sequences only. Part of the clones is absent; in the studies checked, under half of the shortfall reflects unresolved V genes, and no reason is known for the rest. V and J calls and clone size are copied from that table; D and trimming were computed from the DNA. The table for this sample lists over 110,000 clones; roughly 92% of them were counted only once. Of the sample, roughly 10% is held by the ten largest clones.

Concerning this clone itself: Its antigen has not been determined. The input lacks base qualities; no much larger clone sits a single base away.

The meaning of the sample's time point label: about 28 days (+/-7) after the second vaccine dose. AZD1222 recipients with second doses at about 4 weeks or about 12 weeks were pooled, because spike-specific TCR depth and breadth did not differ between schedules. The vaccinee samples were drawn from two UK trials, COV001 and COV002, one of which was a single-blind randomized controlled phase 2/3 trial testing AZD1222 (ChAdOx1 nCoV-19) in healthy adults. Trial participant PBMC samples were collected at day 0 and day 28 after the second dose for TCRbeta chain sequencing. The chain links TRBV4-2 with TRBJ1-2; matching of 5 bases hints at TRBD1 as the D gene. The clonotype was recovered from an adult who received the AZD1222 COVID-19 vaccine. Sample: peripheral blood, taken 28 days after the second AZD1222 dose. The CDR3 reads as follows: CASSQERAGGYGYTF. The DNA reads TGTGCCAGCAGCCAAGAAAGGGCGGGGGGCTATGGCTACACCTTC.